This TCR beta chain was recovered during a study of shared clonotypes between healthy human individuals (dated by TCRdb to about 2020). In the study overall: The cohort included a few men and a couple of women between 18 and 49 years of age. For each donor, CD4 naive and CD4 memory were each run on three plates, CD8 naive on two plates, and CD8 memory on one plate. To estimate repertoire size and how much clonotypes are shared between individuals, the study performed deep sequencing of blood TCR repertoires from about five healthy adults. Libraries were prepared and TCR repertoires were sequenced by different laboratories using diverse techniques, in order to increase sequencing depth and limit assay-specific biases. Between about 0.85 and 10 billion PBMCs per donor were obtained by leukapheresis.

General study outcomes and caveats: Pairwise subsampling led to the expectation that sequencing depth would affect the degree of clonotype sharing among donors. Estimated clonotype richness was generally larger for naive than for memory subsets. Compared with non-shared clonotypes, clonotypes shared by all four sorted-subset donors had higher generation probabilities. Sharing across several donors was observed for about 5% of naive CD4, over 3% of naive CD8, 2% to 2.5% of memory CD4, and 0.4% of memory CD8 clonotypes. Only blood was sampled, and tissue TCR repertoires likely differ from those in blood. Incomplete sequencing was indicated by rarefaction of sorted-subset datasets, despite the large sequencing depth. Because the study included only a small number of donors, the genetic and exposure-history diversity represented was limited.

TCR CDR3 regions were amplified from genomic DNA by multiplex PCR using the deep immunoSEQ assay. For each cell subset, the extracted genomic DNA was distributed evenly across all wells of several immunoSEQ 96-well plates, and each plate served as one replicate. For sorted subsets, 200 to 250 ng genomic DNA, equal to approximately 30,000 T cell genomes, was loaded into each replicate PCR. The purified libraries were quantified using a Qubit 3.0 fluorometer, sized with a Bioanalyzer 2100, and then quantified again using the KAPA Library Quantification kit. A separate single-read 150-cycle Illumina NextSeq 550 flow cell was used to sequence each immunoSEQ 96-well plate. The published analysis was carried out like this. Because the immunoSEQ output included only junctional sequences and no quality scores, the filtering could not be the same as the filtering used for full-length reads. To assign V/J genes and CDR3, sequences were annotated against IMGT germline references using PyIR, a Python wrapper for IgBLAST v1.9. Reads were filtered out if the reads had weak V/J assignments (E-value above 1e-6), no CDR3, stop codons, out-of-frame junctions, or ambiguous translated residues. V3J clonotypes were defined as sequences sharing an identical inferred V gene, J gene, and CDR3 amino acid sequence. Percentage overlap between repertoires was computed as shared unique clonotypes divided by the size of the smaller repertoire. Repertoire richness was assessed with RTK rarefaction, the Chao1 estimator, and Recon v2.1 estimates of unobserved clonotypes. OLGA was used to compute generation probabilities for all TCRbeta clonotypes that the gDNA method yielded from a handful of donors. Here the immuneACCESS table is served through TCRdb, limited to in-frame sequences with V and J called. Missing clones are a known gap in these copies; in checked studies unresolved V genes cover under half, and the rest lacks a known reason. The V and J calls and clone size come from that table; D and trimming were worked out from the DNA. Recorded for this sample are approximately 1.5 million clones; 98% of them occurred a single time. The biggest ten clones account for about 0.45% of the sample.

Healthy HIV-negative adults with no recently reported acute infections or vaccinations were included as donors. All donors were Caucasian adults living in Nashville, Tennessee, USA. Magnetic negative selection was used to enrich CD4+ T cells, after which naive cells were positively selected on CD45RA and the negative fraction became the memory subset. Blood was collected by leukapheresis, and PBMCs were isolated by Ficoll-Histopaque density gradient centrifugation and then cryopreserved in liquid nitrogen vapor phase. Analytical flow cytometry was used to check the purity and quantity of every magnetically sorted T cell population. Genomic DNA was isolated from every sorted fraction and measured by UV absorbance on a Nanodrop 2000c. In the case of this clone: The antigen this receptor binds is unknown. No quality values exist for individual bases; no much larger clone is one base distant.

Measured from the cysteine to the phenylalanine, the CDR3 is 15 residues long. CDR3 DNA is the only sequence kept; it has 45 bases, read in frame from the first base. V lost 6 bases and J lost 0 bases, and the count of bases not matched to a germline gene is 7. As encoded in the germline V gene (reference sequence), CDR1 is LNHDA while CDR2 is SQIVND. The TCR sequence derives from a young man in good health. Sequencing was done on a sample of naive CD4+ T cells sorted from blood. According to the study, the label for this sample's cell subset or site signals: CD45RA+ positively selected. The chain is assembled from TRBV19 and TRBJ2-7, with 8 bases in between that match TRBD2. CDR3 protein: CASSIAGGPSYEQYF. The DNA sequence is given as TGTGCCAGTAGCATCGCGGGAGGACCCTCCTACGAGCAGTACTTC.